Sequencing of this TCR beta chain was carried out in a study of blood T cell repertoires in COVID-19. Study details: Spain, Italy and the United States supplied samples that represented acute and convalescent COVID-19. From T cells, B-cell-depleted T cells, or PBMCs came the material, which was cDNA or gDNA.

Germline trimming cut 4 bases from V and 2 bases from J; bases unmatched to any gene: 5. The CDR3 has 15 amino acids. CDR1 is MDHEN and CDR2 is SYDVKM in the germline V gene. Libraries were prepared by immunoSEQ multiplex PCR; TCRdb keeps only in-frame clonotypes and omits some of them. The sample lists 150,000 to 200,000 clones, more than 70% occurring once. Source material: peripheral blood. The source is a man aged 40-49 years with active or convalescent COVID-19. The rearrangement joins TRBV28 to TRBJ2-3; 8 positions match TRBD2. Here the CDR3 DNA reads TGTGCCAGCAGTTCACTACTAGCGGTCACAGATACGCAGTATTTT. It translates to CASSSLLAVTDTQYF.